A single sample gave rise to the 26 T cell receptor beta chains below, sequenced in a study of blood T cells in healthy people across ages. PCR was performed a second time for 7 to 11 cycles using a sample-barcoded 5' primer and a J-beta primer mix. In TCRdb, the 5' RACE reads were re-called with MiXCR into one record per CDR3 protein. The sample yields some 710,000 distinct CDR3 sequences, 46% seen once. The specimen sequenced was blood. All receptors come from a man at least 80 years old in good health.

This clonotype was counted between two and nine times. CDR3: CAISESGGRQPQHF. DNA of the CDR3: TGTGCCATCAGTGAGTCTGGAGGCCGGCAGCCCCAGCATTTT. The chain recombines TRBV10-3 with TRBJ1-5; D not certain. The CDR3 has 14 residues. Trimming shortened V by 0 bases and J by 7 bases, and 10 bases separated the two germline ends. CDR1 is ENHRY and CDR2 is SYGVKD in the germline V gene.

The gene calls are TRBV20-1 and TRBJ1-2; tentatively, D is TRBD1 (5 bases). Trimming removed 3 bases from V and 4 bases from J, with 12 bases in between. The germline gives CDR1 DFQATT, CDR2 SNEGSKA (reference sequence). The CDR3 contains 13 residues. The CDR3 is CSASDNGGYGYTF. The CDR3 region has the DNA TGCAGTGCTAGTGATAACGGGGGCTATGGCTACACCTTC.

The chain links TRBV7-2 to TRBJ2-3; TRBD2 matches at 8 bases. J lost 2 bases, V lost 1 base, and 8 bases had no gene match. The CDR3 covers 17 residues. Germline CDR1 reads SGHTA; CDR2 reads FQGNSA. The CDR3 DNA follows: TGTGCCAGCAGCTTAGTCGGCTCGGGAGGGGTCACAGATACGCAGTATTTT. Translation gives CASSLVGSGGVTDTQYF.

This clonotype was recorded a few times. The V gene is TRBV29-1, the J gene TRBJ2-3; 9 nucleotides match TRBD1. The CDR3 spans 13 residues. CDR1 and CDR2 from the germline V gene are SQVTM and ANQGSEA. V lost 7 bases to trimming and J lost 3 bases; unmatched junction nucleotides: 5. The CDR3: CSDDRGFTDTQYF. CDR3 DNA: TGCAGCGACGACAGGGGGTTTACAGATACGCAGTATTTT.

The table lists this clonotype with a count of one. This chain joins TRBV29-1 and TRBJ2-5; D gene unclear. V was trimmed by 0 bases and J by 3 bases, leaving 14 bases between them. CDR1 is SQVTM, CDR2 ANQGSEA, per germline. The CDR3 is 15 residues long. The DNA for the CDR3 is TGCAGCGTTGAAGATCCCAGGAAGGGCAAAGAGACCCAGTACTTC. Its translation is CSVEDPRKGKETQYF.

The chain joins TRBV11-2 to TRBJ2-1; 11 nucleotides match TRBD1. V gave up 3 bases and J gave up 6 bases; unmatched junction bases: 7. The CDR3 extends over 16 amino acids. CDR1 is SGHAT and CDR2 is FQNNGV in the germline V gene. The CDR3 sequence is CASSLPGQGVGNEQFF. DNA for the CDR3: TGTGCCAGCAGCTTGCCGGGACAGGGGGTAGGCAATGAGCAGTTCTTC.

J is TRBJ1-1 and V is TRBV6-6; no clear D gene. V lost 6 bases and J 6 bases, leaving 11 bases between the germline ends. CDR3 length: 12 residues. In germline, CDR1 is MNHNY, CDR2 SVGAGI (reference sequence). CDR3 region: CASRVEGSEAFF. CDR3 in DNA: TGTGCCAGCAGAGTCGAGGGATCTGAAGCTTTCTTT.

This sequence joins TRBV4-1 and TRBJ2-1; TRBD1 might be the D (7 bases). The CDR3 sequence is 16 residues long. Germline-derived CDR1 and CDR2 are MGHRA and YSYEKL. Trimming pared 4 bases from V and 4 bases from J, leaving 17 bases between. The CDR3: CASSLRTGGVYNEQFF. The CDR3 nucleotides read TGCGCCAGCAGCCTACGGACAGGCGGGGTGTACAATGAGCAGTTCTTC.

Ten or more counts support this clonotype. This rearrangement joins TRBV4-3 to TRBJ2-5; TRBD1 is a possible D gene (6 bases). Per germline, CDR1 LGHNA and CDR2 YSLEER. The CDR3 contains 16 residues. V was cut by 1 base and J by 1 base, with 13 bases left in between. The CDR3 nucleotides are TGCGCCAGCAGCCAAGGTTGGACAGCACTCCAAGAGACCCAGTACTTC. Its protein product is CASSQGWTALQETQYF.

This sequence joins TRBV20-1 and TRBJ2-1; 10 nucleotides line up with TRBD2. V dropped 7 bases and J dropped 7; count of bases not matched to a gene: 7. The germline V gene has CDR1 DFQATT and CDR2 SNEGSKA (reference sequence). This CDR3 region has 13 residues. In nucleotides, the CDR3 is TGCAGTGAAAAGACTAGCGGGCTTAATGAGCAGTTCTTC. Its translation: CSEKTSGLNEQFF.

This clonotype has just one count. The chain recombines TRBV20-1 with TRBJ2-4, with TRBD2 as a possible D gene (5 bases). The J call is doubtful: the DNA matches TRBJ2-5 better. Germline CDR1 DFQATT, CDR2 SNEGSKA (reference sequence). CDR3 size: 13 residues. DNA for the CDR3: TGCAGTGCTCCATTAGGGAGCCAAGAGACCCAGTACTTC. Protein product: CSAPLGSQETQYF.

This clonotype came up once. The chain couples TRBV5-1 to TRBJ2-2; TRBD2 might be the D (6 bases). This CDR3 contains 16 residues. CDR1 SGHRS and CDR2 YFSETQ come from the germline V gene. With 1 base removed from V and 4 bases from J, the gap between germline ends came to 14 bases. This CDR3 is CASSLSLARTTGELFF. The DNA of the CDR3 is TGCGCCAGCAGCTTGAGCCTAGCGAGAACCACCGGGGAGCTGTTTTTT.

A few counts support this clonotype. The CDR3 loop is CASSLGLSEKLFF. In nucleotides, the CDR3 is TGTGCCAGCAGCTTAGGGCTGAGCGAAAAACTGTTTTTT. The chain joins TRBV7-2 to TRBJ1-4, with no clear D. The CDR3 runs to 13 residues. Germline loops: CDR1 SGHTA, CDR2 FQGNSA. V was pared by 1 base and J by 8 bases, with 8 bases between.

This clonotype showed up many times. J is TRBJ1-2 and V is TRBV15; TRBD1 agrees at 7 bases. Trimming took 5 bases from V and 6 from J; bases not matched to a gene: 3. The germline gives CDR1 LNHNV, CDR2 YYDKDF (reference sequence). The CDR3 loop spans 12 amino acids. CDR3 bases: TGTGCCACCAGCCGACAGGGTAATGGCTACACCTTC. Protein: CATSRQGNGYTF.

The V gene is TRBV19, the J gene TRBJ1-6, with unresolved D. The CDR3 sequence is 16 residues long. Germline V gene data show CDR1 as LNHDA and CDR2 as SQIVND (reference sequence). V lost 3 bases to trimming and J lost 6 bases, with 15 bases between them. Here the CDR3 DNA reads TGTGCCAGTAGTATTAGAGCTTCCAGCCTTAATTCACCCCTCCACTTT. This codes for CASSIRASSLNSPLHF.

CDR3: CASSPRRPTWGEKLFF. CDR3 DNA: TGTGCCAGCAGCCCTCGAAGACCCACCTGGGGGGAAAAACTGTTTTTT. The chain has TRBV7-2 and TRBJ1-4; D perhaps matches TRBD1 (5 bases). V gave up 5 bases and J gave up 8 bases, with 21 bases separating them. The CDR3 has 16 residues. In germline, CDR1 is SGHTA, CDR2 FQGNSA.

The rearrangement links TRBV28 to TRBJ1-2, with unresolved D. Trimming took off 4 bases at V and 4 bases at J, with 7 bases between the two ends. This CDR3 contains 12 residues. Germline lookup yields CDR1 MDHEN and CDR2 SYDVKM. CDR3 amino acids: CASSSTLYGYTF. The CDR3 DNA follows: TGTGCCAGCAGTTCAACGCTCTATGGCTACACCTTC.

This clonotype was counted between two and nine times. This chain joins TRBV4-1 and TRBJ2-3; a possible D gene is TRBD2 (6 bases). Per the germline V gene, CDR1 is MGHRA and CDR2 is YSYEKL. The CDR3 is made up of 17 amino acids. V dropped 2 bases and J dropped 2 bases, with 17 bases sitting between them. CDR3 coding DNA: TGCGCCAGCAGCCAACAATGGAGGACGGGAGCCACAGATACGCAGTATTTT. Its translation is CASSQQWRTGATDTQYF.

This clonotype was picked up a small number of times. CDR3 loop: CASSLAGGRGEQFF. CDR3 nucleotides: TGTGCCAGCAGCCTAGCGGGAGGACGGGGTGAGCAGTTCTTC. The chain has TRBV14 and TRBJ2-1, with 10 bases lining up with TRBD2. The germline gives CDR1 SGHDN, CDR2 FVKESK. V shed 4 bases, J shed 9 bases, and the junction held 6 bases outside the gene matches. The CDR3 has 14 amino acids. The full variable domain, its missing parts supplied by reference TRBV14 and TRBJ2-1, is EAGVTQFPSHSVIEKGQTVTLRCDPISGHDNLYWYRRVMGKEIKFLLHFVKESKQDESGMPNNRFLAERTGGTYSTLKVQPAELEDSGVYFCASSLAGGRGEQFFGPGTRLTVL.

This clonotype was counted many times. The chain joins TRBV28 to TRBJ1-1, with no clear D. The CDR3 contains 13 residues. With 6 bases removed from V and 6 bases from J, the gap between germline ends came to 14 bases. Per the germline V gene, CDR1 is MDHEN and CDR2 is SYDVKM. CDR3 DNA sequence: TGTGCCAGCAGCCACCGCGGGCCACCTGAAGCTTTCTTT. Protein product: CASSHRGPPEAFF.

The V gene is TRBV28, the J gene TRBJ2-7, with D unresolved. The germline CDR1 and CDR2 sequences are MDHEN and SYDVKM. This CDR3 has 11 amino acids. V was cut by 5 bases and J by 2 bases, with 4 bases left in between. CDR3 amino acids: CASSTPYEQYF. The CDR3 bases are TGTGCCAGCAGTACGCCCTACGAGCAGTACTTC.

The rearrangement links TRBV5-1 to TRBJ2-5; D might be TRBD2 (5 bases). Trimming removed 0 bases from V and 5 bases from J, with 20 bases in between. There are 17 residues in the CDR3. CDR1 and CDR2 (germline): SGHRS, YFSETQ. CDR3 nucleotides: TGCGCCAGCAGCTTGGATCCTCCAGGTTCCACGGGGGAGACCCAGTACTTC. It is translated as CASSLDPPGSTGETQYF.

This sequence joins TRBV18 and TRBJ1-6, with D perhaps TRBD1 (6 bases). The germline CDR1 and CDR2 sequences are KGHSH and LQKENI. The CDR3 length is 16 residues. Trimming left V 4 bases short and J 5 bases short, with 15 bases between. The CDR3 coding sequence is TGTGCCAGCTCACACCAGCAGGACAGAGATAATTCACCCCTCCACTTT. It encodes CASSHQQDRDNSPLHF. Based on the CDR3 plus reference TRBV18 and TRBJ1-6, the full variable domain is NAGVMQNPRHLVRRRGQEARLRCSPMKGHSHVYWYRQLPEEGLKFMVYLQKENIIDESGMPKERFSAEFPKEGPSILRIQQVVRGDSAAYFCASSHQQDRDNSPLHFGNGTRLTVT.

The gene calls are TRBV7-2 and TRBJ2-5; 8 bases are a match to TRBD2. J lost 11 bases, V lost 1 base, and 9 bases had no gene match. This CDR3 has 14 residues. From germline, CDR1 is SGHTA and CDR2 FQGNSA. The CDR3 bases are TGTGCCAGCAGCTTAGAAGCGGGGGCGGGTGAGCAGTACTTC. Protein: CASSLEAGAGEQYF.

CDR3 DNA sequence: TGTGCCAGCAGCATGATTACGGTCAGTGAGACCCAGTACTTC. It yields the protein CASSMITVSETQYF. The rearrangement joins TRBV28 to TRBJ2-7; the D is unclear. The end of the DNA is better explained by TRBJ2-5, so the J call may be wrong. CDR3 size: 14 residues. Germline V gives CDR1 MDHEN, CDR2 SYDVKM.

The chain links TRBV18 to TRBJ2-3, with D possibly being TRBD1 or TRBD2 (5 bases each). V shed 5 bases and J shed 2 bases, with 8 bases lying between them. Germline CDR1 KGHSH, CDR2 LQKENI. There are 13 residues in the CDR3. The CDR3 loop is CASSRDDTDTQYF. The CDR3 nucleotides read TGTGCCAGCTCAAGGGACGACACAGATACGCAGTATTTT.